The 23 T cell receptor beta chains presented below share a single source sample, sequenced in a study of blood T cell repertoires in COVID-19. TCRdb keeps only in-frame clones here, not all; method: immunoSEQ multiplex PCR. The sample includes around 500,000 clones, approximately 91% of them seen just once. The sample was PBMCs or T cells enriched from blood (not recorded which). The receptors were gathered from a woman aged 60 to 75 who had recovered from COVID-19.

V is TRBV10-3 and J is TRBJ2-7, with D tentatively TRBD1 (6 bases). Germline CDR1 reads ENHRY; CDR2 reads SYGVKD. This CDR3 is built from 12 residues. The V end was cut by 6 bases, the J end by 0 bases, with 6 bases between. DNA for the CDR3: TGTGCCATCAGGACAGGCTCCTACGAGCAGTACTTC. Amino acids: CAIRTGSYEQYF.

The CDR3 loop is CASSAHLADSYEQYF. The CDR3 DNA reads TGTGCCAGCAGTGCACACTTAGCGGACTCCTACGAGCAGTACTTC. This sequence joins TRBV28 and TRBJ2-7, with D possibly matching TRBD2 (6 bases). CDR3 length: 15 residues. Per the germline V gene, CDR1 is MDHEN and CDR2 is SYDVKM. V was trimmed by 5 bases and J by 0 bases, leaving 14 bases between them.

The chain carries TRBV10-2 and TRBJ2-3; perhaps TRBD2 as D (6 bases). There are 14 residues in the CDR3. Germline CDR1 and CDR2: WSHSY and SAAADI. V was clipped by 2 bases and J by 3 bases, with 9 bases between them. CDR3 in DNA: TGCGCCAGCAGTGAGAGGACTATTACAGATACGCAGTATTTT. Protein sequence: CASSERTITDTQYF.

The chain employs TRBV5-1 and TRBJ2-1; 13 nucleotides match TRBD2. V trimming: 1 base; J trimming: 8 bases; junction bases outside the gene matches: 3. The CDR3 runs 15 residues. Per the germline V gene, CDR1 is SGHRS and CDR2 is YFSETQ. CDR3 sequence: CASSLTSGGEYEQFF. CDR3 nucleotides: TGCGCCAGCAGCTTGACTAGCGGGGGGGAGTATGAGCAGTTCTTC.

This clone was detected a few times. This chain links TRBV9 with TRBJ2-4; D is perhaps TRBD2 (5 bases). Trimming left V 0 bases short and J 5 bases short, with 12 bases between. Germline CDR1 SGDLS, CDR2 YYNGEE. The CDR3 loop spans 15 amino acids. The CDR3 DNA sequence: TGTGCCAGCAGCGTAGCTAACGGAGGTCAAAACATTCAGTACTTC. Translation: CASSVANGGQNIQYF.

This chain connects TRBV5-1 to TRBJ2-5; 10 nucleotides agree with TRBD1. The trim removed 5 bases at V and 3 bases at J, leaving 7 bases unmatched. The germline gives CDR1 SGHRS, CDR2 YFSETQ. This CDR3 is 15 amino acids long. The CDR3 bases are TGCGCCAGCAGTAGACAGGGGGCGGGAGAAGAGACCCAGTACTTC. Its protein is CASSRQGAGEETQYF.

The V call is TRBV14, the J call TRBJ1-2; 8 bases map to TRBD1. J lost 8 bases, V lost 3 bases, and 11 bases had no gene match. CDR3 length: 15 residues. Germline CDR1 reads SGHDN; CDR2 reads FVKESK. In DNA form, the CDR3 reads TGTGCCAGCAGCCAGCAACCGACAGGGGTTGGGGGCTACACCTTC. As protein: CASSQQPTGVGGYTF.

The chain carries TRBV4-1 and TRBJ1-5; TRBD1 is a possible D gene (6 bases). Germline V gene lookup returns CDR1 MGHRA and CDR2 YSYEKL. The CDR3 is 15 residues long. V lost 5 bases to trimming and J lost 6 bases, with 17 bases between them. The CDR3 region has the DNA TGCGCCAGCAGCTCCCGGGGATTACAGGGTCAGCCCCAGCATTTT. Translating it yields CASSSRGLQGQPQHF.

The V and J genes are TRBV12-5 and TRBJ1-1; 7 nucleotides align to TRBD1. V dropped 8 bases and J dropped 1; count of bases not matched to a gene: 13. Germline values: CDR1 LGHNT, CDR2 FRNRAP. The CDR3 extends over 16 amino acids. CDR3: CASMAIGGGWNTEAFF. CDR3 DNA: TGTGCTAGTATGGCCATAGGAGGGGGCTGGAACACTGAAGCTTTCTTT.

The chain is built from TRBV30 and TRBJ1-2; perhaps TRBD1 as D (6 bases). The CDR3 sequence is 15 residues long. Trimming cost V 2 bases and J 4 bases, with 17 bases left between them. Germline lookup yields CDR1 GTSNPN and CDR2 SVGIG (reference sequence). The CDR3 sequence: CAWSLPSTGVYGYTF. In DNA form, the CDR3 reads TGTGCCTGGAGTCTCCCCTCGACAGGAGTCTATGGCTACACCTTC. The full variable domain, with the rest looked up from reference TRBV30 and TRBJ1-2, is SQTIHQWPATLVQPVGSPLSLECTVEGTSNPNLYWYRQAAGRGLQLLFYSVGIGQISSEVPQNLSASRPQDRQFILSSKKLLLSDSGFYLCAWSLPSTGVYGYTFGSGTRLTVV.

CDR3 coding DNA: TGCGCCAGCAGCCTGGAGGGGACCTACGAGCAGTACGTC. As protein: CASSLEGTYEQYV. The rearrangement links TRBV5-1 to TRBJ2-7; weak D call: TRBD2 (6 bases). This CDR3 is built from 13 residues. V lost 4 bases to trimming and J lost 2 bases, with 10 bases between them. Germline CDR1 and CDR2: SGHRS and YFSETQ.

V usage is TRBV28 and J usage is TRBJ1-5; tentative D call: TRBD1 (6 bases). V was shortened by 5 bases and J by 6 bases, with 17 bases between the two germline ends. Germline CDR1 reads MDHEN; CDR2 reads SYDVKM. This CDR3 has 15 residues. For the CDR3, the DNA is TGTGCCAGCAGTCTGACCGACAGGTTCGGTCAGCCCCAGCATTTT. It specifies CASSLTDRFGQPQHF.

The chain carries TRBV2 and TRBJ1-1, with D perhaps matching TRBD1 (5 bases). Germline V CDR1 and CDR2: SNHLY, FYNNEI. This CDR3 comprises 15 residues. V lost 6 bases to trimming and J lost 2 bases, with 16 bases between them. Here the CDR3 reads CASRRRGWGNTEAFF. Written as DNA, the CDR3 is TGTGCCAGCAGGCGCCGGGGGTGGGGTAACACTGAAGCTTTCTTT.

The CDR3 DNA reads as TGTGCCAGCAGTTCCGACTCCGCCGGGAACACTGAAGCTTTCTTT. It translates to CASSSDSAGNTEAFF. The rearrangement joins TRBV27 to TRBJ1-1; D unresolved. Germline CDR1 is MNHEY and CDR2 is SMNVEV (reference sequence). Trimming cost V 4 bases and J 1 base, with 13 bases left between them. The CDR3 is 15 residues long.

The chain links TRBV3-1 (or the pseudogene TRBV3-2) to TRBJ2-5; D is uncertain. Between the trimmed V and J ends, which lost 3 bases and 7 bases, there was a span of 3 bases. The CDR3 is made up of 10 amino acids. Per germline, CDR1 LGHDT and CDR2 YNNKEL (reference sequence). The CDR3 is CASSHGTQYF. CDR3 nucleotides: TGTGCCAGCAGCCACGGGACCCAGTACTTC.

The chain recombines TRBV4-1 with TRBJ1-2, with 8 bases identical to TRBD1. Germline V lookup: CDR1 MGHRA, CDR2 YSYEKL. V lost 4 bases, J lost 0 bases, and 4 bases stayed unmatched. The CDR3 totals 15 residues. The CDR3 reads CASSRGQGANYGYTF. The CDR3 nucleotides read TGCGCCAGCAGCCGTGGACAGGGTGCTAACTATGGCTACACCTTC.

About this clone: Additional DNA sequences in this sample encode the identical CDR3. The chain carries TRBV3-1 (or the pseudogene TRBV3-2) and TRBJ2-3; the D gene is possibly TRBD1 (5 bases). V was cut by 0 bases and J by 6 bases, with 10 bases left in between. Germline CDR1 is LGHDT and CDR2 is YNNKEL (reference sequence). The CDR3 consists of 14 residues. The CDR3: CASSQDVGPDTQYF. In DNA form, the CDR3 reads TGTGCCAGCAGCCAAGATGTGGGGCCGGATACGCAGTATTTT.

V usage is TRBV27 and J usage is TRBJ1-2; TRBD1 agrees at 7 bases. The CDR3 covers 17 residues. From germline, CDR1 is MNHEY and CDR2 SMNVEV (reference sequence). V dropped 6 bases and J dropped 4; count of bases not matched to a gene: 17. CDR3 loop: CASRQQPPRQGPYGYTF. The CDR3 DNA follows: TGTGCCAGCAGACAGCAACCCCCACGACAGGGACCCTATGGCTACACCTTC.

This CDR3 is CASTGTLSYEQYF. The CDR3 nucleotides are TGTGCCAGTACAGGGACCCTCTCCTACGAGCAGTACTTC. This chain links TRBV7-9 with TRBJ2-7; maybe TRBD1 (6 bases). The germline V gene has CDR1 SEHNR and CDR2 FQNEAQ (reference sequence). The CDR3 loop spans 13 amino acids. Trimming pared 9 bases from V and 0 bases from J, leaving 12 bases between.

This clone appeared a few times. The chain employs TRBV6-5 and TRBJ2-7; 7 nucleotides align to TRBD1. V shed 7 bases and J 5 bases; nucleotides not matched to a gene: 11. Per the germline V gene, CDR1 is MNHEY and CDR2 is SVGAGI. CDR3 length: 14 residues. CDR3 amino acids: CASTSRSTGDEQYV. Written as DNA, the CDR3 is TGTGCCAGCACCTCTAGGTCCACAGGGGACGAGCAGTACGTC.

The chain employs TRBV7-6 and TRBJ1-5; 8 bases are shared with TRBD1. Germline CDR1 reads SGHVS; CDR2 reads FNYEAQ. Germline trimming cut 1 base from V and 6 bases from J; bases unmatched to any gene: 5. The length of the CDR3 is 15 residues. The CDR3 coding sequence is TGTGCCAGCAGCTTAGGGTCAGGGGGCGGTCAGCCCCAGCATTTT. Translating gives CASSLGSGGGQPQHF.

This chain connects TRBV10-3 to TRBJ1-5; 7 bases are a match to TRBD1. The V segment lost 0 bases and the J segment 2 bases; nucleotides outside the gene matches: 1. From germline, CDR1 is ENHRY and CDR2 SYGVKD. This CDR3 is built from 15 residues. CDR3 sequence (DNA): TGTGCCATCAGTGAGTCTGACAGGGGCAATCAGCCCCAGCATTTT. Translating it yields CAISESDRGNQPQHF.

This chain links TRBV7-2 with TRBJ2-7; 7 nucleotides align to TRBD2. The CDR3 covers 14 residues. In germline, CDR1 is SGHTA, CDR2 FQGNSA. V lost 5 bases to trimming and J lost 4 bases; unmatched junction nucleotides: 8. CDR3 nucleotide sequence: TGTGCCAGCAGCCGGACTAGAGGCCCTTACGAGCAGTACGTC. Its protein is CASSRTRGPYEQYV.